This is a list of T cell receptor beta chains from one sample in a study of cytomegalovirus exposure and HLA in healthy donors. TCRdb's copy holds only in-frame clones and misses some; the assay was immunoSEQ multiplex PCR. Of around 120,000 clones listed, 8% to 10% were seen once; the top ten hold 2.5% to 3.5%. Sequencing input: PBMCs. The receptor set was obtained from a man aged 30-40 years in good health and CMV-seronegative. The CDR3 runs from the conserved cysteine through the conserved F or W. The order of the fields is CDR3 DNA, CDR3 protein, D gene, V gene, J gene, clone size. The D gene is left open where the match is weak. The size field is filled for only some rows; it gives once, few, many or a size class.

CDR3 DNA: TGCGCCAGCAGCCCCCACGTAGGCGGGGGGAGTATAGGGAGGACCGGGGAGCTGTTTTTT
CDR3 protein: CASSPHVGGGSIGRTGELFF
D gene: TRBD2
V gene: TRBV4-3
J gene: TRBJ2-2
clone size: few

CDR3 DNA: TGTGCCAGCAGCCGGGGAGCGAGCGCTTTCTTT
CDR3 protein: CASSRGASAFF
D gene: -
V gene: TRBV7-2
J gene: TRBJ1-1
clone size: -

CDR3 DNA: TGTGCCACCAGCAGGGGTTCGGCCAGGGGCGGCACAGATACGCAGTATTTT
CDR3 protein: CATSRGSARGGTDTQYF
D gene: -
V gene: TRBV15
J gene: TRBJ2-3
clone size: -

CDR3 DNA: TGTGCTAGCAGCTTAGGCGTCAATGAAAAACTGTTTTTT
CDR3 protein: CASSLGVNEKLFF
D gene: -
V gene: TRBV7-7
J gene: TRBJ1-4
clone size: -

CDR3 DNA: TGTGCCAGCAGCATAGGGGGCCGGACCTACGAGCAGTACTTC
CDR3 protein: CASSIGGRTYEQYF
D gene: TRBD1
V gene: TRBV9
J gene: TRBJ2-7
clone size: few

CDR3 DNA: TGTGCCAGCAGTGAAGCGTACGAGGCAGGGCCCTACAATGAGCAGTTCTTC
CDR3 protein: CASSEAYEAGPYNEQFF
D gene: -
V gene: TRBV6-1
J gene: TRBJ2-1
clone size: -

CDR3 DNA: TGTGCCAGCAGTTTATCGGGACTAGCGGGAGTAGGGCAGTTCTTC
CDR3 protein: CASSLSGLAGVGQFF
D gene: TRBD2
V gene: TRBV27
J gene: TRBJ2-1
clone size: few

CDR3 DNA: TGTGCCAGCAGCTTTGAGTATGAGCAGTTCTTC
CDR3 protein: CASSFEYEQFF
D gene: -
V gene: TRBV7-9
J gene: TRBJ2-1
clone size: -

CDR3 DNA: TGTGCCTGGAAGGGGGGGATCGATGGCTACACCTTC
CDR3 protein: CAWKGGIDGYTF
D gene: -
V gene: TRBV30
J gene: TRBJ1-2
clone size: -

CDR3 DNA: TGCGCCAGCAGCTCCGGGACAGGGAATTACGAGCAGTACTTC
CDR3 protein: CASSSGTGNYEQYF
D gene: TRBD1
V gene: TRBV5-1
J gene: TRBJ2-7
clone size: few

CDR3 DNA: TGTGCCAGCAGCTCCCGGGGACAGGTTTCCTACGAGCAGTACTTC
CDR3 protein: CASSSRGQVSYEQYF
D gene: TRBD1
V gene: TRBV11-3
J gene: TRBJ2-7
clone size: few

CDR3 DNA: TGTGCTAGCAGCTTAATGGGGCTCTACAATGAGCAGTTCTTC
CDR3 protein: CASSLMGLYNEQFF
D gene: -
V gene: TRBV7-7
J gene: TRBJ2-1
clone size: -

CDR3 DNA: TGTGCCAGCAGCTACACAGGGTCCCAAGAGACCCAGTACTTC
CDR3 protein: CASSYTGSQETQYF
D gene: -
V gene: TRBV11-2
J gene: TRBJ2-5
clone size: few

CDR3 DNA: TGTGCCAGCAGTGGCCAGGGGTCCTCTAATTCACCCCTCCACTTT
CDR3 protein: CASSGQGSSNSPLHF
D gene: -
V gene: TRBV11-3
J gene: TRBJ1-6
clone size: -

CDR3 DNA: TGCGCCAGCAGCCAAGATGTGACAGAAGAGACCCAGTACTTC
CDR3 protein: CASSQDVTEETQYF
D gene: -
V gene: TRBV4-1
J gene: TRBJ2-5
clone size: -

CDR3 DNA: TGTGCCAGTAGTGCGTCTCCCCAGGGAAATAACGGCTACACCTTC
CDR3 protein: CASSASPQGNNGYTF
D gene: -
V gene: TRBV19
J gene: TRBJ1-2
clone size: few

CDR3 DNA: TGCGCCAGCCGACAGGGGGCCTATGAAGCTTTCTTT
CDR3 protein: CASRQGAYEAFF
D gene: TRBD1
V gene: TRBV10-2
J gene: TRBJ1-1
clone size: few

CDR3 DNA: TGTGCTAGTGGTTTACGGGGGGCACCCGAAGCTTTCTTT
CDR3 protein: CASGLRGAPEAFF
D gene: -
V gene: TRBV12-5
J gene: TRBJ1-1
clone size: few

CDR3 DNA: TGTGCCAGTAGTATCGGGTTTAGCAATCAGCCCCAGCATTTT
CDR3 protein: CASSIGFSNQPQHF
D gene: -
V gene: TRBV19
J gene: TRBJ1-5
clone size: few

CDR3 DNA: TGCGCCAGCAGCTCAGGAGGGACAGGGTCTTCCTACGAGCAGTACTTC
CDR3 protein: CASSSGGTGSSYEQYF
D gene: TRBD1
V gene: TRBV5-1
J gene: TRBJ2-7
clone size: -

CDR3 DNA: TGTGCCAGCAGCGAGGACAGGCGCACCTACAATGAGCAGTTCTTC
CDR3 protein: CASSEDRRTYNEQFF
D gene: TRBD1
V gene: TRBV7-2
J gene: TRBJ2-1
clone size: few

CDR3 DNA: TGTGCCAGCAGCCAGGGAACATGGACAGGGGGTTCCTACGAGCAGTACTTC
CDR3 protein: CASSQGTWTGGSYEQYF
D gene: TRBD1
V gene: TRBV14
J gene: TRBJ2-7
clone size: -

CDR3 DNA: TGTGCCAGCAGCTTCCACACCCTAGGCTACGAGCAGTACTTC
CDR3 protein: CASSFHTLGYEQYF
D gene: -
V gene: TRBV7-9
J gene: TRBJ2-7
clone size: few

CDR3 DNA: TGCGCCAGCAGTGAAAGGAGGGGCTCCTACAATGAGCAGTTCTTC
CDR3 protein: CASSERRGSYNEQFF
D gene: -
V gene: TRBV10-1
J gene: TRBJ2-1
clone size: -

CDR3 DNA: TGTGCCAGCAGTTACTCGGGCACCACAGATACGCAGTATTTT
CDR3 protein: CASSYSGTTDTQYF
D gene: -
V gene: TRBV6-5
J gene: TRBJ2-3
clone size: -

CDR3 DNA: TGTGCCAGCAGTGAACTAGCGGGAGCAGATACGCAGTATTTT
CDR3 protein: CASSELAGADTQYF
D gene: TRBD2
V gene: TRBV6-1
J gene: TRBJ2-3
clone size: -

CDR3 DNA: TGCGCCAGCAGCTTGGGACAGGACACAGATACGCAGTATTTT
CDR3 protein: CASSLGQDTDTQYF
D gene: -
V gene: TRBV5-1
J gene: TRBJ2-3
clone size: few

CDR3 DNA: TGTGCCATCAGTGATACCGGGGGGGCGGGAGATACGCAGTATTTT
CDR3 protein: CAISDTGGAGDTQYF
D gene: TRBD2
V gene: TRBV10-3
J gene: TRBJ2-3
clone size: few

CDR3 DNA: TGTGCCAGCAGACGACCAGGGGGGAGCTCCTACGAGCAGTACTTC
CDR3 protein: CASRRPGGSSYEQYF
D gene: -
V gene: TRBV6-5
J gene: TRBJ2-7
clone size: -

CDR3 DNA: TGCGCCAGCAGACTCGACAGGGGGGAGACACCCCAGCATTTT
CDR3 protein: CASRLDRGETPQHF
D gene: TRBD1
V gene: TRBV5-1
J gene: TRBJ1-5
clone size: few

CDR3 DNA: TGTGCCAGCAGTGATCAGGGTCCCTCGTATGGCTACACCTTC
CDR3 protein: CASSDQGPSYGYTF
D gene: -
V gene: TRBV6-1
J gene: TRBJ1-2
clone size: -

CDR3 DNA: TGTGCCAGCAGCCTCTCCGGCAAGCGGGACACTGAAGCTTTCTTT
CDR3 protein: CASSLSGKRDTEAFF
D gene: -
V gene: TRBV6-1
J gene: TRBJ1-1
clone size: few

CDR3 DNA: TGTGCTAGTGGTTTAGGGACAGGGCTTCAAGAGACCCAGTACTTC
CDR3 protein: CASGLGTGLQETQYF
D gene: TRBD1
V gene: TRBV12-5
J gene: TRBJ2-5
clone size: few

CDR3 DNA: TGCAGCGTTGAAGTTCCGGCAACTAATGAAAAACTGTTTTTT
CDR3 protein: CSVEVPATNEKLFF
D gene: -
V gene: TRBV29-1
J gene: TRBJ1-4
clone size: -